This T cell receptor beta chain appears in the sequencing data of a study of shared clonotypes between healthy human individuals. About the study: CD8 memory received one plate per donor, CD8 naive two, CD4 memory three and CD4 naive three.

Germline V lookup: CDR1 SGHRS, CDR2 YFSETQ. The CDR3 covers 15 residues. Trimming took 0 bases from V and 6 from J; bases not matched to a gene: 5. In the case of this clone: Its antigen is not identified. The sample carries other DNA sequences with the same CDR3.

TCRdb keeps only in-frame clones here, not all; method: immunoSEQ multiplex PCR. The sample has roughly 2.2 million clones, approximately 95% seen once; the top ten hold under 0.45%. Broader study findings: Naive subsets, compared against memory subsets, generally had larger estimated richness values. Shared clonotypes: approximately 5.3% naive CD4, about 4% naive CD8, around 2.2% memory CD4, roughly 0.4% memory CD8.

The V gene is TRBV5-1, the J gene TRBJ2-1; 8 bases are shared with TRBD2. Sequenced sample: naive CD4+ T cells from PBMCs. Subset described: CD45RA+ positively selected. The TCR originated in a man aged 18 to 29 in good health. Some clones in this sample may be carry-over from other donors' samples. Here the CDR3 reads CASSLVASGSNEQFF. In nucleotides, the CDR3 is TGCGCCAGCAGCTTGGTTGCTAGCGGGTCCAATGAGCAGTTCTTC.